These 17 T cell receptor beta chains originate from one sample sequenced in a study of cytomegalovirus exposure and HLA in healthy donors. PCR primers comprised 60 Vbeta and 13 Jbeta primers. TCRdb's copy holds only in-frame clones and misses some; the assay was immunoSEQ multiplex PCR. The sample has 100,000 to 150,000 clones; the top ten hold around 3.9%. Sequenced sample: PBMCs. The receptors were gathered from a man younger than 35 in good health and CMV-seronegative.

The chain links TRBV5-5 to TRBJ2-1; 7 bases map to TRBD2. Germline CDR1 and CDR2: SGHKS and YYEKEE (reference sequence). This CDR3 has 14 residues. J was trimmed by 4 bases and V by 0 bases; bases with no gene match: 1. CDR3 bases: TGTGCCAGCAGCTTGGGGGGAGGGTACAATGAGCAGTTCTTC. It encodes CASSLGGGYNEQFF.

V and J are TRBV27 and TRBJ1-5, with a weak D call TRBD1 (5 bases). The V gene's germline CDR1 is MNHEY and CDR2 SMNVEV (reference sequence). V lost 10 bases and J lost 0, with 16 bases in between. The CDR3 is 15 residues long. The CDR3 here is CATRLWGDSNQPQHF. CDR3 coding DNA: TGTGCCACCCGACTATGGGGGGATAGCAATCAGCCCCAGCATTTT.

The V call is TRBV5-1, the J call TRBJ1-4, with 8 bases identical to TRBD1. The CDR3 covers 15 residues. Germline-derived CDR1 and CDR2 are SGHRS and YFSETQ. V was pared by 0 bases and J by 12 bases, with 10 bases of the junction left unmatched. CDR3 residues: CASSLADRDLAELFF. The DNA for the CDR3 is TGCGCCAGCAGCTTGGCGGACAGGGACTTGGCTGAACTGTTTTTT.

V gene TRBV5-1 combines with J gene TRBJ2-3, with 13 bases identical to TRBD2. Looked up from germline, CDR1 is SGHRS and CDR2 is YFSETQ. The ends lost 0 bases at V and 7 bases at J; junction bases unmatched: 8. CDR3 length: 17 amino acids. The CDR3 bases are TGCGCCAGCAGCTTGGGTCCCGGGACTAGCGGGGCAAATACGCAGTATTTT. Residues: CASSLGPGTSGANTQYF.

The chain is built from TRBV19 and TRBJ2-7; 8 positions agree with TRBD1. Germline V lookup: CDR1 LNHDA, CDR2 SQIVND (reference sequence). The V segment lost 5 bases and the J segment 3 bases; nucleotides outside the gene matches: 6. The CDR3 is 14 amino acids. CDR3 sequence reads: CASSFSTGGYEQYF. In nucleotides, the CDR3 is TGTGCCAGTAGTTTTAGCACAGGGGGCTACGAGCAGTACTTC. Complete variable domain (other parts from reference TRBV19 and TRBJ2-7): DGGITQSPKYLFRKEGQNVTLSCEQNLNHDAMYWYRQDPGQGLRLIYYSQIVNDFQKGDIAEGYSVSREKKESFPLTVTSAQKNPTAFYLCASSFSTGGYEQYFGPGTRLTVT.

The chain links TRBV7-9 to TRBJ2-5; weak D call: TRBD1 (6 bases). The DNA end favors TRBJ2-7, so the J call may be wrong. CDR1 SEHNR and CDR2 FQNEAQ come from the germline V gene (reference sequence). This CDR3 has 15 amino acids. The chain's CDR3 is CASSSTRDTYYEQYF. As DNA, the CDR3 is TGTGCCAGCAGCTCAACCCGGGACACCTACTACGAGCAGTACTTC.

The chain links TRBV9 to TRBJ1-4; a weak D match, TRBD1 (6 bases). Germline CDR1 reads SGDLS; CDR2 reads YYNGEE. The V end was cut by 1 base, the J end by 8 bases, with 15 bases between. The CDR3 extends over 15 amino acids. The CDR3 bases are TGTGCCAGCAGCGTAAATCAGGGGATAGGGGAAAAACTGTTTTTT. Residues: CASSVNQGIGEKLFF.

The chain employs TRBV9 and TRBJ2-1; 7 bases are shared with TRBD2. After removal of 4 bases from V and 6 bases from J, the junction contained 4 bases not matched to a gene. Germline-derived CDR1 and CDR2 are SGDLS and YYNGEE. The CDR3 has 13 amino acids. CDR3 DNA: TGTGCCAGCAGCCGGGACTACCCCAATGAGCAGTTCTTC. This gives the protein CASSRDYPNEQFF.

V usage is TRBV2 and J usage is TRBJ2-7; TRBD1 aligns across 8 bases. The germline gives CDR1 SNHLY, CDR2 FYNNEI. V lost 7 bases and J lost 12; bases outside the gene matches: 5. The CDR3 contains 10 residues. The CDR3 here is CASIETGVYF. Written as DNA, the CDR3 is TGTGCCAGCATTGAGACAGGGGTGTACTTC. Together with reference TRBV2 and TRBJ2-7, the CDR3 gives the full variable domain: EPEVTQTPSHQVTQMGQEVILRCVPISNHLYFYWYRQILGQKVEFLVSFYNNEISEKSEIFDDQFSVERPDGSNFTLKIRSTKLEDSAMYFCASIETGVYFGPGTRLTVT.

J is TRBJ1-5 and V is TRBV7-6; possible D gene TRBD1, 5 bases. Germline V gene sequence: CDR1 SGHVS, CDR2 FNYEAQ. Trimming left V 1 base short and J 6 bases short, with 10 bases between. The CDR3 covers 14 residues. CDR3 nucleotide sequence: TGTGCCAGCAGCTTAGGGGGCGGTGGTCAGCCCCAGCATTTT. This sequence encodes CASSLGGGGQPQHF.

The chain couples TRBV9 to TRBJ1-4; 7 bases map to TRBD1. The CDR3 totals 15 residues. J gave up 3 bases and V 0 bases, and 2 bases lay outside the gene matches. The germline V gene encodes CDR1 SGDLS and CDR2 YYNGEE. CDR3 sequence reads: CASSVDGQANEKLFF. CDR3 bases: TGTGCCAGCAGCGTAGATGGACAGGCTAATGAAAAACTGTTTTTT.

V is TRBV4-2 and J is TRBJ1-1; TRBD1 aligns across 7 bases. The CDR3 covers 14 residues. The germline gives CDR1 LGHNA, CDR2 YNFKEQ. The J segment lost 10 bases and the V segment lost 1 base, leaving 9 bases of the junction unmatched. The CDR3 region has the DNA TGTGCCAGCAGCCAAGCTGACAGGGACCTTTTAGCTTTCTTT. Encoded protein: CASSQADRDLLAFF.

The chain employs TRBV13 and TRBJ1-4; the match to TRBD1 covers 9 bases. V trimming: 5 bases; J trimming: 4 bases; junction bases outside the gene matches: 5. Germline V gene data show CDR1 as PRHDT and CDR2 as FYEKMQ (reference sequence). The CDR3 length is 15 residues. The CDR3 DNA sequence: TGTGCCAGCAGCGACCGGGACAGGGTTAATGAAAAACTGTTTTTT. Protein sequence: CASSDRDRVNEKLFF.

Concerning this clone itself: One end of the junction does not line up with germline, which may come from a read error. V usage is TRBV4-1 and J usage is TRBJ1-2; D not resolved. CDR1 MGHRA and CDR2 YSYEKL come from the germline V gene. CDR3 length: 13 amino acids. The CDR3 is CASSQPGNYGCTF. The DNA for the CDR3 is TGCGCCAGCAGCCAACCGGGTAACTATGGCTGCACCTTC.

The chain employs TRBV6-5 and TRBJ1-3; D remains ambiguous. The V end lost 8 bases, the J end lost 0 bases, and 8 bases lay between the germline ends. This CDR3 comprises 13 residues. CDR1 and CDR2 (germline): MNHEY, SVGAGI. The CDR3: CASSFVSGNTIYF. CDR3 in DNA: TGTGCCAGCTCATTTGTCTCTGGAAACACCATATATTTT.

The V call is TRBV5-1, the J call TRBJ1-1, with D maybe TRBD1 (5 bases). Germline assignment: CDR1 SGHRS and CDR2 YFSETQ. Trimming stripped 1 base from V and 0 bases from J, with 10 bases between. The CDR3 is 15 residues long. The CDR3 DNA sequence: TGCGCCAGCAGCTTGAAAGGACACCTGAACACTGAAGCTTTCTTT. Translation: CASSLKGHLNTEAFF.

The chain has TRBV7-2 and TRBJ2-1; 10 positions agree with TRBD2. The trim removed 3 bases at V and 10 bases at J, leaving 15 bases unmatched. The CDR3 extends over 17 amino acids. Per the germline V gene, CDR1 is SGHTA and CDR2 is FQGNSA. CDR3 nucleotides: TGTGCCAGCAGCTTTATATTAGGAGCGGGGGGGCGGGAAGAGCAGTTCTTC. This codes for CASSFILGAGGREEQFF.